Below are 6 T cell receptor beta chains sequenced from a single sample in a study of memory CD4+ T cells and cytomegalovirus serostatus (dated by TCRdb to the late 2010s). A FACSAria II was used to sort memory CD4+ T cells, defined as single viable CD3+CD4+CD8-CD45RO+ cells. The library was obtained by the immunoSEQ multiplex PCR assay. Held by TCRdb, this immuneACCESS table contains in-frame sequences only and omits some clones. Under half of the omission traces to an unresolved V gene where checked; the cause of the rest is unknown. Present in this sample are under 75,000 clones, about 78% of which were seen just once. 0.5% to 0.55% of the sample belongs to the ten largest clones. Specimen: memory CD4+ T cells from blood. These receptor sequences come from an adult in good health and CMV-seronegative. Some clones in this sample may be carry-over from other donors' samples.

This chain joins TRBV30 and TRBJ2-3, with D possibly matching TRBD2 (5 bases). The V gene's germline CDR1 is GTSNPN and CDR2 SVGIG (reference sequence). With 0 bases removed from V and 4 bases from J, the gap between germline ends came to 11 bases. The CDR3 is 14 residues long. This chain's CDR3 is CAWSVRMDSDTQYF. DNA of the CDR3: TGTGCCTGGAGTGTACGTATGGACTCAGATACGCAGTATTTT.

V gene TRBV4-2 combines with J gene TRBJ2-6, with D hard to call. The CDR3 covers 15 residues. Trimming removed 2 bases at V and 2 bases at J, with 7 bases between. CDR1 and CDR2 (germline): LGHNA, YNFKEQ. The CDR3 DNA reads as TGTGCCAGCAGCCAACATTCCACTGGGGCCAACGTCCTGACTTTC. This encodes CASSQHSTGANVLTF.

The chain links TRBV10-2 to TRBJ2-5; D remains ambiguous. Germline V gene sequence: CDR1 WSHSY, CDR2 SAAADI. The CDR3 extends over 14 amino acids. Trimming shortened V by 7 bases and J by 0 bases, and 12 bases separated the two germline ends. The CDR3 region is CASMRMEYQETQYF. DNA of the CDR3: TGCGCCAGCATGAGAATGGAGTACCAAGAGACCCAGTACTTC.

This chain uses TRBV11-2 with TRBJ2-5, with D perhaps TRBD1 (6 bases). This CDR3 contains 15 residues. Trimming cost V 5 bases and J 5 bases, with 18 bases left between them. Germline V gives CDR1 SGHAT, CDR2 FQNNGV. The CDR3 DNA reads TGTGCCAGCAGCCGCACCGGGACAATCGCGGAGACCCAGTACTTC. Its translation is CASSRTGTIAETQYF.

This chain links TRBV15 with TRBJ2-1; D gene unclear. Between the trimmed V and J ends, which lost 1 base and 0 bases, there was a span of 7 bases. CDR3 length equals 15 residues. Germline V gene data show CDR1 as LNHNV and CDR2 as YYDKDF (reference sequence). CDR3: CATSRVASSYNEQFF. CDR3 DNA sequence: TGTGCCACCAGCAGAGTTGCTAGCTCCTACAATGAGCAGTTCTTC.

The chain employs TRBV29-1 and TRBJ1-2; D gene ambiguous. There are 12 residues in the CDR3. Germline CDR1 reads SQVTM; CDR2 reads ANQGSEA. Trimming took 7 bases from V and 5 from J, leaving 14 bases between them. Here the CDR3 DNA reads TGCAGCGGTACAAAGGACGGGTATGGCTACACCTTC. Its translation: CSGTKDGYGYTF.